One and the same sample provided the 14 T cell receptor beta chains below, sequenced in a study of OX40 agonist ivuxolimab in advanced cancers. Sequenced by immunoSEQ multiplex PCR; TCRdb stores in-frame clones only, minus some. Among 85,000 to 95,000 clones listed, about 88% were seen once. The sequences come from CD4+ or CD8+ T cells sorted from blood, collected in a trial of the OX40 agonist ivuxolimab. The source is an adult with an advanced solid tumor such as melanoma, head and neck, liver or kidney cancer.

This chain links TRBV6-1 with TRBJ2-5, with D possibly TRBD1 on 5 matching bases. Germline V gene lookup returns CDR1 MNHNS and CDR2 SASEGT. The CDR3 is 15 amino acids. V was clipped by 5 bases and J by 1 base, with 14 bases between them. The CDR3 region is CASSTYGTGQETQYF. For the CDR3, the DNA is TGTGCCAGCAGTACCTATGGAACAGGCCAAGAGACCCAGTACTTC.

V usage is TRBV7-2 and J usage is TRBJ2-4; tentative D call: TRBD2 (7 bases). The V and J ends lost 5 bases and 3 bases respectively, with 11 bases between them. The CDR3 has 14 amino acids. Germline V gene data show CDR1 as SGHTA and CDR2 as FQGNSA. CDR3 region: CASSGGAGKNIQYF. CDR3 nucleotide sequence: TGTGCCAGCAGCGGGGGGGCCGGCAAAAACATTCAGTACTTC.

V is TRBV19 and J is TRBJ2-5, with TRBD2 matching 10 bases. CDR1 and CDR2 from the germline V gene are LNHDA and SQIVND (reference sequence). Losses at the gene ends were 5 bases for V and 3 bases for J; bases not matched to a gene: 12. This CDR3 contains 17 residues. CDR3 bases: TGTGCCAGTAGTTTCTCTAGCGGGAGAAGGGAAAAAGAGACCCAGTACTTC. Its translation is CASSFSSGRREKETQYF.

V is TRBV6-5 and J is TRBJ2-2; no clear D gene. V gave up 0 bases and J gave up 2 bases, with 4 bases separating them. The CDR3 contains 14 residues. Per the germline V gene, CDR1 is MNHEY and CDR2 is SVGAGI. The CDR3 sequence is CASSYSYNTGELFF. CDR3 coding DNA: TGTGCCAGCAGTTACTCGTATAACACCGGGGAGCTGTTTTTT.

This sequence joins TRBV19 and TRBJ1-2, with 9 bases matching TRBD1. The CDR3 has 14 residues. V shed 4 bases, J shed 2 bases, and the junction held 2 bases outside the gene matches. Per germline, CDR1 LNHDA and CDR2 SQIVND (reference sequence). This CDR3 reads CASSTTGGNYGYTF. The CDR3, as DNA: TGTGCCAGTAGTACGACAGGGGGGAACTATGGCTACACCTTC. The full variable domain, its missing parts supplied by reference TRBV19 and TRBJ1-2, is DGGITQSPKYLFRKEGQNVTLSCEQNLNHDAMYWYRQDPGQGLRLIYYSQIVNDFQKGDIAEGYSVSREKKESFPLTVTSAQKNPTAFYLCASSTTGGNYGYTFGSGTRLTVV.

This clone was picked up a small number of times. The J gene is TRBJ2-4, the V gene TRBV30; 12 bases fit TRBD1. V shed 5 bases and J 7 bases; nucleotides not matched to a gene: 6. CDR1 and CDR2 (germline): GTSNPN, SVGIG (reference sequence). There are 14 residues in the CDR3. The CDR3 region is CAWGGGTGGNIQYF. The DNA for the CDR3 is TGTGCCTGGGGAGGCGGGACAGGGGGCAACATTCAGTACTTC. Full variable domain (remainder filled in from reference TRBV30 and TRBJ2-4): SQTIHQWPATLVQPVGSPLSLECTVEGTSNPNLYWYRQAAGRGLQLLFYSVGIGQISSEVPQNLSASRPQDRQFILSSKKLLLSDSGFYLCAWGGGTGGNIQYFGAGTRLSVL.

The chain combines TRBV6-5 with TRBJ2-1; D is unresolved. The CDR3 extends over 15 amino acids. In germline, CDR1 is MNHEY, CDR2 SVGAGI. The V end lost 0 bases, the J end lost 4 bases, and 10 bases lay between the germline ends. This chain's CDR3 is CASSYSRRPYNEQFF. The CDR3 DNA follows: TGTGCCAGCAGTTACTCGCGCAGGCCTTACAATGAGCAGTTCTTC.

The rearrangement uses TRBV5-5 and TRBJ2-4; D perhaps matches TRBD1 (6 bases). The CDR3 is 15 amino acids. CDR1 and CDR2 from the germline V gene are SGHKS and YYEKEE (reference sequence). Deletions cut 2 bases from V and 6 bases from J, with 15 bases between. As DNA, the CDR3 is TGTGCCAGCAGCTTCCAGGGGTTTGGGGGAAACATTCAGTACTTC. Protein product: CASSFQGFGGNIQYF.

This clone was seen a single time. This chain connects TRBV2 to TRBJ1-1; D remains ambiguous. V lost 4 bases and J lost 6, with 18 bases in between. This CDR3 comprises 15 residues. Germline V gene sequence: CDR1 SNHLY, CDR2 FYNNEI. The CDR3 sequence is CASSGEPALGSEAFF. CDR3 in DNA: TGTGCCAGCAGTGGTGAACCGGCCCTTGGATCTGAAGCTTTCTTT.

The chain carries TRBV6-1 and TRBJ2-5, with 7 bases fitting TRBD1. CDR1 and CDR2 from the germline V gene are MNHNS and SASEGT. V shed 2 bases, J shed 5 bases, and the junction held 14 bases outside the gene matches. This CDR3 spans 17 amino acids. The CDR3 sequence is CASSESGPGGNGETQYF. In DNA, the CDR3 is TGTGCCAGCAGTGAAAGTGGGCCAGGGGGTAATGGGGAGACCCAGTACTTC.

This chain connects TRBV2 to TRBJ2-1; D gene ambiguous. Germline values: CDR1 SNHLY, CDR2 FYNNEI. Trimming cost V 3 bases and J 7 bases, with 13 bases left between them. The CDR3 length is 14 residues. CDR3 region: CASSDGEGWNEQFF. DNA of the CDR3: TGTGCCAGCAGTGATGGGGAAGGGTGGAATGAGCAGTTCTTC. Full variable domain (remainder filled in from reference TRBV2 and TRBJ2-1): EPEVTQTPSHQVTQMGQEVILRCVPISNHLYFYWYRQILGQKVEFLVSFYNNEISEKSEIFDDQFSVERPDGSNFTLKIRSTKLEDSAMYFCASSDGEGWNEQFFGPGTRLTVL.

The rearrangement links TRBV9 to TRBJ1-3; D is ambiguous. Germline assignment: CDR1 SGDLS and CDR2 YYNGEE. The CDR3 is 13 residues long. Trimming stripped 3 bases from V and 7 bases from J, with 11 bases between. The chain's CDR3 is CASSGAGRNTIYF. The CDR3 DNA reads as TGTGCCAGCAGCGGGGCAGGAAGGAACACCATATATTTT.

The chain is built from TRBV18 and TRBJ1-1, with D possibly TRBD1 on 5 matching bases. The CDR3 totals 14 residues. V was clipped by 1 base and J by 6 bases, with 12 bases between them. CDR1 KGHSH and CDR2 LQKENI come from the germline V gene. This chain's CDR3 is CASSPRNEGSEAFF. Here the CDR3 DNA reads TGTGCCAGCTCACCACGAAATGAGGGGTCTGAAGCTTTCTTT.

CDR3 nucleotide sequence: TGTGCCAGCAGCGAAGGGGGGGAAAAACTGTTTTTT. Encoded protein: CASSEGGEKLFF. J is TRBJ1-4 and V is TRBV9; a weak D match, TRBD1 (6 bases). CDR3 size: 12 residues. CDR1 and CDR2 (germline): SGDLS, YYNGEE. Trimming shortened V by 3 bases and J by 8 bases, and 8 bases separated the two germline ends.